This T cell receptor beta chain was observed in a study of blood T cell repertoires in COVID-19. In the study overall: There were acute and convalescent COVID-19 samples, and they came from the United States, Italy and Spain. The cDNA or gDNA used as material had been derived from T cells, B-cell-depleted T cells, or PBMCs.

Concerning this clone: Other nucleotide sequences from this sample produce the same CDR3.

The germline gives CDR1 KGHSH, CDR2 LQKENI. There are 14 residues in the CDR3. V lost 3 bases, J lost 3 bases, and 2 bases stayed unmatched. As originally analysed: Amplified reference gene primers provided the basis for estimating nucleated cell counts. Method: immunoSEQ multiplex PCR; TCRdb's copy keeps in-frame clones and lacks some. V, J and clone size are those of that table, while D and trimming were read from the DNA. The sample yields around 140,000 clones, approximately 84% seen once. The J gene is TRBJ2-5, the V gene TRBV18; TRBD1 matches 9 bases. The source of this sequence is a woman of 80 years or more with acute or convalescent COVID-19. The specimen was peripheral blood. This CDR3 is CASSPRTGEETQYF. The CDR3, as DNA: TGTGCCAGCTCACCTCGGACAGGGGAAGAGACCCAGTACTTC.